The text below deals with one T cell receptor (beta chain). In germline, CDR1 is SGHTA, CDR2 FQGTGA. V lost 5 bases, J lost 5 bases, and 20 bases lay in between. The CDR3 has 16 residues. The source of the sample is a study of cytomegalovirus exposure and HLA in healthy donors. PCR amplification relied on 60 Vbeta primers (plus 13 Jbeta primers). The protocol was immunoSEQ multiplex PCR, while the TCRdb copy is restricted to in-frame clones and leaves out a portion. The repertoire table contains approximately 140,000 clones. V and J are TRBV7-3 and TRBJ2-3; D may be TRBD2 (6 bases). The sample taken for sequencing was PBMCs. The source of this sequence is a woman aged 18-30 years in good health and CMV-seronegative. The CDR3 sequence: CASSHRGLARGDTQYF. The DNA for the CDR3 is TGTGCCAGCAGCCACAGAGGGCTAGCGAGAGGAGATACGCAGTATTTT.